Following are 23 T cell receptor beta chains from one sample sequenced in a study of blood T cells in healthy people across ages (dated by TCRdb to between 2014 and 2017). The library was built by means of 5' RACE. Reads for this sample came from an Illumina HiSeq 2500. A second PCR of roughly 6 to 11 cycles was performed with a sample-barcoded 5' primer and a J-beta primer mix. The public sequencing data were trimmed at Q25 with fastp and processed into clonotypes with MiXCR by TCRdb, which kept only in-frame beta chains. Rows with one shared CDR3 protein collapse into an entry with the most common genes and DNA. The sample profile shows about 1,600,000 distinct CDR3 sequences; approximately 42% of them were found once. Together, the top ten hold 7.9% of the sample. Sequenced: blood. The source of these receptors is a woman in her late teens or twenties in good health.

The rearrangement joins TRBV5-1 to TRBJ2-1, with 7 bases matching TRBD2. Trimming cost V 4 bases and J 4 bases; bases outside gene matches: 8. The germline CDR1 and CDR2 sequences are SGHRS and YFSETQ. This CDR3 is 15 amino acids long. The CDR3 region is CASSNSSGTYNEQFF. As DNA, the CDR3 is TGCGCCAGCAGCAATTCTAGCGGAACGTACAATGAGCAGTTCTTC.

The chain combines TRBV27 with TRBJ2-1, with TRBD2 matching 8 bases. The ends lost 5 bases at V and 10 bases at J; junction bases unmatched: 10. CDR3 length equals 14 residues. Germline CDR1 and CDR2: MNHEY and SMNVEV (reference sequence). This chain's CDR3 is CASSPPGGYREQFF. The CDR3 nucleotides read TGTGCCAGCAGTCCTCCGGGGGGGTATCGCGAGCAGTTCTTC.

The chain combines TRBV20-1 with TRBJ2-6; D not certain. Germline V gene sequence: CDR1 DFQATT, CDR2 SNEGSKA (reference sequence). This CDR3 comprises 15 residues. Trimming left V 2 bases short and J 0 bases short, with 8 bases between. DNA of the CDR3: TGCAGTGCTAGACATGCGAGCTCTGGGGCCAACGTCCTGACTTTC. Translated: CSARHASSGANVLTF.

The chain joins TRBV12-3 or TRBV12-4 to TRBJ2-3; 8 bases match TRBD2. J gave up 4 bases and V 4 bases, and 13 bases lay outside the gene matches. The CDR3 totals 17 residues. The CDR3 sequence: CASSSAWVAGLADTQYF. Here the CDR3 DNA reads TGTGCCAGCAGTTCGGCCTGGGTAGCGGGGTTGGCAGATACGCAGTATTTT.

This clonotype has only a few counts. The chain couples TRBV29-1 to TRBJ1-2, with 10 nucleotides matching TRBD1. The ends lost 6 bases at V and 4 bases at J; junction bases unmatched: 8. The V gene's germline CDR1 is SQVTM and CDR2 ANQGSEA. This CDR3 region has 14 residues. The CDR3 region is CSVTGTGDAYGYTF. CDR3 in DNA: TGCAGCGTGACCGGGACAGGGGACGCCTATGGCTACACCTTC. Looking up the rest from reference TRBV29-1 and TRBJ1-2 gives the full variable domain: SAVISQKPSRDICQRGTSLTIQCQVDSQVTMMFWYRQQPGQSLTLIATANQGSEATYESGFVIDKFPISRPNLTFSTLTVSNMSPEDSSIYLCSVTGTGDAYGYTFGSGTRLTVV.

This clonotype was found a few times. The rearrangement links TRBV6-1 to TRBJ2-3, with 11 bases aligning to TRBD1. With V trimmed by 7 bases and J by 4 bases, 19 bases remained unmatched. This CDR3 is 19 amino acids long. The germline gives CDR1 MNHNS, CDR2 SASEGT. CDR3 amino acids: CASIRVPPGQGARSDTQYF. CDR3 nucleotides: TGTGCCAGCATCAGAGTTCCCCCCGGACAGGGGGCGAGATCAGATACGCAGTATTTT.

The chain carries TRBV29-1 and TRBJ2-2, with TRBD2 as a possible D gene (5 bases). Trimming cost V 3 bases and J 1 base, with 6 bases left between them. Germline assignment: CDR1 SQVTM and CDR2 ANQGSEA. This CDR3 has 13 residues. For the CDR3, the DNA is TGCAGCGTTGATGAGGGGAACACCGGGGAGCTGTTTTTT. Its protein is CSVDEGNTGELFF.

This clonotype showed up just a few times. The rearrangement links TRBV29-1 to TRBJ1-2, with D hard to call. Germline CDR1 reads SQVTM; CDR2 reads ANQGSEA. The CDR3 loop spans 12 amino acids. Deletions cut 7 bases from V and 0 bases from J, with 9 bases between. In DNA form, the CDR3 reads TGCAGCGCCGCGGGGACTAACTATGGCTACACCTTC. This gives the protein CSAAGTNYGYTF.

This clonotype appeared a single time. Germline is not matched at one junction end, which may reflect a read error. This chain uses TRBV5-1 with TRBJ2-1; possibly TRBD1 for D (7 bases). From germline, CDR1 is SGHRS and CDR2 YFSETQ. This CDR3 is 13 amino acids long. CDR3 sequence (DNA): TGCGCCGGCAGGGGGGATTTCGGTGATGAGCAGTTCTTC. Protein sequence: CAGRGDFGDEQFF.

The V call is TRBV7-6, the J call TRBJ2-1, with D tentatively TRBD2 (5 bases). The V gene's germline CDR1 is SGHVS and CDR2 FNYEAQ. There are 17 residues in the CDR3. The V and J ends lost 1 base and 5 bases respectively, with 18 bases between them. The CDR3, as DNA: TGTGCCAGCAGCTTAGTCGCTGACCGGGGATCTGACAATGAGCAGTTCTTC. Encoded protein: CASSLVADRGSDNEQFF.

The table lists this clonotype with a few counts. This chain links TRBV3-1 with TRBJ2-7; D is unresolved. This CDR3 comprises 20 residues. Germline V gives CDR1 LGHDT, CDR2 YNNKEL (reference sequence). V was pared by 0 bases and J by 3 bases, with 27 bases between. CDR3 DNA: TGTGCCAGCAGCCAAGAAGCGCTGGAACGGCCCCGCAGTAAAGGCTACGAGCAGTACTTC. Its protein is CASSQEALERPRSKGYEQYF.

This clonotype has a handful of counts. The V call is TRBV30, the J call TRBJ2-7; D gene unclear. V was pared by 2 bases and J by 5 bases, with 13 bases between. Germline CDR1 GTSNPN, CDR2 SVGIG (reference sequence). The CDR3 extends over 13 amino acids. The CDR3 region is CAWSPWGTNEQYF. CDR3 DNA sequence: TGTGCCTGGAGTCCCTGGGGAACCAACGAGCAGTACTTC.

This clonotype was observed a handful of times. This chain joins TRBV6-5 and TRBJ1-2, with 7 bases fitting TRBD1. Per the germline V gene, CDR1 is MNHEY and CDR2 is SVGAGI. The J segment lost 2 bases and the V segment lost 10 bases, leaving 4 bases of the junction unmatched. CDR3 length: 12 residues. The CDR3 is CATRDSNYGYTF. The CDR3 DNA follows: TGTGCCACCCGGGACAGCAACTATGGCTACACCTTC.

V is TRBV14 and J is TRBJ2-1; 15 positions agree with TRBD2. Trimming cost V 1 base and J 8 bases; bases outside gene matches: 0. This CDR3 has 15 residues. CDR1 and CDR2 from the germline V gene are SGHDN and FVKESK. The CDR3 is CASSQGTSGGDEQFF. Written as DNA, the CDR3 is TGTGCCAGCAGCCAAGGGACTAGCGGGGGGGATGAGCAGTTCTTC. The full variable domain, in which reference TRBV14 and TRBJ2-1 provide the parts outside the CDR3, is EAGVTQFPSHSVIEKGQTVTLRCDPISGHDNLYWYRRVMGKEIKFLLHFVKESKQDESGMPNNRFLAERTGGTYSTLKVQPAELEDSGVYFCASSQGTSGGDEQFFGPGTRLTVL.

The V and J genes are TRBV20-1 and TRBJ2-5; TRBD2 aligns across 10 bases. The assigned J gene may be wrong: the sequence end matches TRBJ2-7 better. Germline V lookup: CDR1 DFQATT, CDR2 SNEGSKA (reference sequence). The CDR3 loop spans 15 amino acids. CDR3 nucleotide sequence: TGCAGTGCTAGAGGACAGCGGGGGGGCCAGTACGAGCAGTACTTC. It encodes CSARGQRGGQYEQYF.

The chain combines TRBV5-1 with TRBJ2-7, with 9 bases matching TRBD2. Germline CDR1 SGHRS, CDR2 YFSETQ. The J segment lost 3 bases and the V segment lost 3 bases, leaving 7 bases of the junction unmatched. The CDR3 sequence is 15 residues long. The CDR3 sequence is CASSSIAGEVYEQYF. In DNA form, the CDR3 reads TGCGCCAGCAGCTCCATAGCGGGAGAGGTCTACGAGCAGTACTTC.

The J gene is TRBJ2-7, the V gene TRBV20-1; maybe TRBD1 (6 bases). The end of the DNA is better explained by TRBJ2-5, so the J call may be wrong. This CDR3 comprises 14 residues. Germline values: CDR1 DFQATT, CDR2 SNEGSKA (reference sequence). CDR3 nucleotides: TGCAGTGCTCCTGGACAGAACCTTGGGGAGACCCAGTACTTC. Protein product: CSAPGQNLGETQYF.

The chain is built from TRBV6-5 and TRBJ1-1; D unclear. This CDR3 comprises 15 residues. The germline gives CDR1 MNHEY, CDR2 SVGAGI. V gave up 1 base and J gave up 0 bases, with 9 bases separating them. CDR3 DNA sequence: TGTGCCAGCAGTTACTACACTTCCATGAACACTGAAGCTTTCTTT. Protein product: CASSYYTSMNTEAFF.

The rearrangement links TRBV11-2 to TRBJ2-1; 8 bases map to TRBD1. This CDR3 comprises 14 residues. V lost 10 bases to trimming and J lost 8 bases; unmatched junction nucleotides: 13. CDR1 is SGHAT and CDR2 is FQNNGV in the germline V gene. The CDR3 DNA follows: TGTGCCACCGTCGGGGACAGGACGACAGATGAGCAGTTCTTC. It is translated as CATVGDRTTDEQFF.

V and J are TRBV18 and TRBJ1-2; unclear D gene. The CDR3 spans 14 residues. Trimming stripped 0 bases from V and 4 bases from J, with 9 bases between. CDR1 is KGHSH and CDR2 is LQKENI in the germline V gene. This CDR3 is CASSPPSFLYGYTF. In DNA, the CDR3 is TGTGCCAGCTCACCACCGTCCTTTCTCTATGGCTACACCTTC.

This clonotype appeared a few times. The chain uses TRBV6-6 and TRBJ1-5, with TRBD1 identical over 7 bases. The ends lost 6 bases at V and 0 bases at J; junction bases unmatched: 5. This CDR3 has 15 residues. CDR1 and CDR2 (germline): MNHNY, SVGAGI (reference sequence). CDR3 sequence: CASSLGQFSNQPQHF. CDR3 DNA sequence: TGTGCCAGCAGCTTGGGACAGTTTAGCAATCAGCCCCAGCATTTT.

This clonotype has only a few counts. The chain has TRBV7-2 and TRBJ1-2, with D perhaps TRBD1 (6 bases). The V end lost 3 bases, the J end lost 3 bases, and 11 bases lay between the germline ends. Per the germline V gene, CDR1 is SGHTA and CDR2 is FQGNSA. There are 14 residues in the CDR3. The CDR3: CASSLNRDHYGYTF. In nucleotides, the CDR3 is TGTGCCAGCAGCTTGAACAGGGATCACTATGGCTACACCTTC.

This clonotype came up a few times. At one end, the junction sequence differs from germline, possibly due to a read error. The CDR3 sequence is CSARDWVLAGGNGQFF. Here the CDR3 DNA reads TGCAGTGCTAGAGATTGGGTCCTAGCGGGGGGAAATGGGCAGTTCTTC. This chain links TRBV20-1 with TRBJ2-1; TRBD2 matches at 11 bases. Germline lookup yields CDR1 DFQATT and CDR2 SNEGSKA (reference sequence). The CDR3 contains 16 residues.